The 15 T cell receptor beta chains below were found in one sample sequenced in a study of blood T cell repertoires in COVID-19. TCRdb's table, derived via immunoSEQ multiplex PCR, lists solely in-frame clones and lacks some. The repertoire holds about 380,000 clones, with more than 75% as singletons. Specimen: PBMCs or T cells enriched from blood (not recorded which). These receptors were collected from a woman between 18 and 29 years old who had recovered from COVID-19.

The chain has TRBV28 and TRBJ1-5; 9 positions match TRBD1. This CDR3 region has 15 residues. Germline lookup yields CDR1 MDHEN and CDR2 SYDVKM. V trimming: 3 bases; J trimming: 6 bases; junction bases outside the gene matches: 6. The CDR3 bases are TGTGCCAGCAGTTTCGCTGACAGGGGGGGTCAGCCCCAGCATTTT. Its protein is CASSFADRGGQPQHF.

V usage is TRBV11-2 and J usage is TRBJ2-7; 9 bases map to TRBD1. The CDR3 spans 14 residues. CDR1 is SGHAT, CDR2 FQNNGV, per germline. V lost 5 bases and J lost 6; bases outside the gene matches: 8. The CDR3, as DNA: TGTGCCAGCAGCGGCCGGGACAGGGTGGGCGAGCAGTACTTC. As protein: CASSGRDRVGEQYF.

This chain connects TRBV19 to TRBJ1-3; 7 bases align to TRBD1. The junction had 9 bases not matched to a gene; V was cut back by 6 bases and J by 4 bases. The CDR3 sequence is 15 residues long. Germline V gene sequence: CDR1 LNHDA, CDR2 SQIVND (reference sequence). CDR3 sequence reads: CASSTDRVPGNTIYF. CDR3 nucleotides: TGTGCCAGTAGCACCGACAGGGTTCCAGGAAACACCATATATTTT.

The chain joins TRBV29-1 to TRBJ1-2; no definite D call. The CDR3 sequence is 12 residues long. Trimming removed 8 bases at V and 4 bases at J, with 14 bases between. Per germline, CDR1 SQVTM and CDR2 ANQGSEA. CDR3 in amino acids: CSPWEEGYGYTF. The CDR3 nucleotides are TGCAGCCCTTGGGAGGAGGGCTATGGCTACACCTTC.

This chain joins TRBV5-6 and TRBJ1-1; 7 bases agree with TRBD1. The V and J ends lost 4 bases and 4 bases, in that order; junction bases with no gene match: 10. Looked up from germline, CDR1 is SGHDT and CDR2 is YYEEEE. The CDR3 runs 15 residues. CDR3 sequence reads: CASSRRGRGFTEAFF. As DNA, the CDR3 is TGTGCCAGCAGCAGGCGGGGCAGGGGGTTCACTGAAGCTTTCTTT.

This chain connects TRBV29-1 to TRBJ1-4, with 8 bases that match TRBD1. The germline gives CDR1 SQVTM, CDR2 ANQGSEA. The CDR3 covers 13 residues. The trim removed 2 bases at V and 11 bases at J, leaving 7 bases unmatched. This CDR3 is CSVERTGSGKLFF. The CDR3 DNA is TGCAGCGTTGAAAGGACAGGGTCAGGGAAACTGTTTTTT.

The CDR3 coding sequence is TGTGCCAGTAGTAAGAGTGCCGGGGAGCTGTTTTTT. Translating gives CASSKSAGELFF. V usage is TRBV19 and J usage is TRBJ2-2, with D uncertain. Between the trimmed V and J ends, which lost 4 bases and 6 bases, there was a span of 6 bases. Looked up from germline, CDR1 is LNHDA and CDR2 is SQIVND (reference sequence). The CDR3 runs to 12 residues.

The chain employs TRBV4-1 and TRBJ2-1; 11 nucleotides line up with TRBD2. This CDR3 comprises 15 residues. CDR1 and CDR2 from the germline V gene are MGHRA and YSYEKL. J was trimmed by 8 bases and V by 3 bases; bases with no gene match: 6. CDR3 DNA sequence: TGCGCCAGCAGCCAGTCTAGCGGGGGGTTTGATGAGCAGTTCTTC. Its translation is CASSQSSGGFDEQFF.

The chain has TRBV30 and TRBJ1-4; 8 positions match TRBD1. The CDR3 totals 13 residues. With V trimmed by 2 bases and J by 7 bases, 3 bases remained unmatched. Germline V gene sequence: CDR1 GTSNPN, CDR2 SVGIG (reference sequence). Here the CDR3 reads CAWSQGAVEKLFF. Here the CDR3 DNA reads TGTGCCTGGAGTCAGGGGGCGGTTGAAAAACTGTTTTTT.

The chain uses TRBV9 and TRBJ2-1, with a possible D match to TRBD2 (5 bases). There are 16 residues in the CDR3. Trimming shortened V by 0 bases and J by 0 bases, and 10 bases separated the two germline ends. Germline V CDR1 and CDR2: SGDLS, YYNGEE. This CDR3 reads CASSVAGESSYNEQFF. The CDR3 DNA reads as TGTGCCAGCAGCGTAGCCGGGGAAAGCTCCTACAATGAGCAGTTCTTC.

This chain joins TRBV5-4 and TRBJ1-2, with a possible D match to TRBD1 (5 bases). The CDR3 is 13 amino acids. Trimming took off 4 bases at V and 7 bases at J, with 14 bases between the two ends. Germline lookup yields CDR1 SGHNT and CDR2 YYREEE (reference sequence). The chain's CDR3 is CASSREGFGGYTF. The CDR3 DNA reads TGTGCCAGCAGCCGGGAGGGGTTTGGTGGCTACACCTTC.

The CDR3 nucleotides read TGTGCCAGCAGACAGGGTGTTCGCTACGAGCAGTACTTC. This encodes CASRQGVRYEQYF. The chain couples TRBV6-5 to TRBJ2-7, with D possibly matching TRBD1 (6 bases). The germline V gene has CDR1 MNHEY and CDR2 SVGAGI. V gave up 6 bases and J gave up 3 bases, with 12 bases separating them. This CDR3 has 13 amino acids.

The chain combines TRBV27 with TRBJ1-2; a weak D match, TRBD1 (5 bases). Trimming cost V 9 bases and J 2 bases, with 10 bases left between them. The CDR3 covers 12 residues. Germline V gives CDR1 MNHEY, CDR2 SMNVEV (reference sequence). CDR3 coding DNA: TGTGCCAGTAAGACAGAAAACTATGGCTACACCTTC. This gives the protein CASKTENYGYTF.

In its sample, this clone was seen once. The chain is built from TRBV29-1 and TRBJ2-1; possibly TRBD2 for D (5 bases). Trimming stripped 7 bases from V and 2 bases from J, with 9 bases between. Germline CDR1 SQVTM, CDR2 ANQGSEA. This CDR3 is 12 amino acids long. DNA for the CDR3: TGCAGCGGGAGGAGGACCTACAATGAGCAGTTCTTC. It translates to CSGRRTYNEQFF.

The CDR3 sequence: CATGENDQPQHF. In DNA, the CDR3 is TGTGCCACCGGGGAAAACGATCAGCCCCAGCATTTT. The rearrangement uses TRBV6-5 and TRBJ1-5; no definite D call. CDR3 length equals 12 residues. Per germline, CDR1 MNHEY and CDR2 SVGAGI. Trimming removed 10 bases from V and 5 bases from J, with 12 bases in between.